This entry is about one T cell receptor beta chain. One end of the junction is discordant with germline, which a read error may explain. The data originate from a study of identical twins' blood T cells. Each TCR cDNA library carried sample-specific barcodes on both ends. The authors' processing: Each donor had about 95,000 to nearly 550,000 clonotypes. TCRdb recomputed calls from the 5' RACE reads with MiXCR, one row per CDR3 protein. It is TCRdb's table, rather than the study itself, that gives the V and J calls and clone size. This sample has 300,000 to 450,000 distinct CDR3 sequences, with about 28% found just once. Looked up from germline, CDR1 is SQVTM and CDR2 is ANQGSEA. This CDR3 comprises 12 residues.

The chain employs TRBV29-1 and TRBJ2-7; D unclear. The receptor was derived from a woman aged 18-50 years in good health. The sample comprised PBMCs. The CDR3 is CSIEIGTYEQYF. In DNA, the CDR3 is TGCAGCATTGAAATCGGCACCTACGAGCAGTACTTC.